This T cell receptor beta chain is drawn from a study of CD8 T cells in Susac syndrome. Study details: Patients with Susac syndrome were therapy-naive, on corticosteroids, or on intravenous immunoglobulin alone at blood draw.

RNA amounts of roughly 0.5 to 1 ug underwent reverse transcription with random hexamers. Amplification of TCR beta CDR3 across 54 Vbeta and 13 Jbeta was performed with immunoSEQ multiplex PCR. TCRdb re-called the immunoSEQ multiplex PCR reads with MiXCR, one entry per CDR3 protein. Here the sample spans 180,000 or so distinct CDR3 sequences, over 90% being singletons. The table lists this clonotype with a count of one. Germline CDR1 and CDR2: SGHTA and FQGNSA. This CDR3 is built from 14 residues. V was pared by 3 bases and J by 3 bases, with 12 bases between. Sequencing of TCR beta was performed on blood CD8+ T cells and on blood CD4+ T cells.

Sequences were obtained from CD4+ T cells from PBMCs. This chain connects TRBV7-2 to TRBJ2-7; the D gene could be TRBD1 or TRBD2 (5 bases each). This clonotype was sampled from a human donor with Susac syndrome. The CDR3 DNA sequence: TGTGCCAGCAGCTTCGGGACCCCTCTCTACGAGCAGTACTTC. As protein: CASSFGTPLYEQYF.